The 14 T cell receptor beta chains reported below all come from one sample, sequenced in a study of cytotoxic CD8 clonotypes in ibrutinib-treated CLL. The table came from immunoSEQ multiplex PCR; TCRdb's copy has only in-frame clones and leaves some out. Here the sample spans about 140,000 clones, around 93% being singletons. The sample here was PBMCs, taken after 12 months of ibrutinib treatment. These receptors were obtained from a human donor with chronic lymphocytic leukemia.

The gene calls are TRBV7-2 and TRBJ1-5; D may be TRBD1 (6 bases). CDR1 and CDR2 from the germline V gene are SGHTA and FQGNSA. This CDR3 spans 14 amino acids. The V end was cut by 5 bases, the J end by 6 bases, with 14 bases between. The CDR3 DNA reads as TGTGCCAGCAGCGCCAACAGGGAATCTCAGCCCCAGCATTTT. As protein: CASSANRESQPQHF.

V is TRBV10-3 and J is TRBJ2-7; 9 positions agree with TRBD1. The V gene end was trimmed by 3 bases and the J gene end by 5 bases; junction bases not matched to a gene: 5. Germline CDR1 ENHRY, CDR2 SYGVKD. The CDR3 spans 14 residues. The CDR3 spells CAISDRDREHEQYF. The CDR3 DNA is TGTGCCATCAGTGACCGGGACAGGGAACACGAGCAGTACTTC.

This chain links TRBV9 with TRBJ2-5; TRBD2 matches at 7 bases. This CDR3 has 16 amino acids. Germline trimming cut 5 bases from V and 5 bases from J; bases unmatched to any gene: 15. Per the germline V gene, CDR1 is SGDLS and CDR2 is YYNGEE. The CDR3 region is CASSPSLGFGGETQYF. Written as DNA, the CDR3 is TGTGCCAGCAGTCCATCCCTGGGCTTCGGGGGGGAGACCCAGTACTTC.

CDR3 DNA sequence: TGCAGCGTCCGGACAGGGAATACGCAGTATTTT. Protein: CSVRTGNTQYF. The chain combines TRBV29-1 with TRBJ2-3, with TRBD1 matching 8 bases. CDR3 length equals 11 residues. With V trimmed by 6 bases and J by 7 bases, 3 bases remained unmatched. In germline, CDR1 is SQVTM, CDR2 ANQGSEA.

The chain couples TRBV15 to TRBJ2-3; TRBD1 is a possible D gene (6 bases). This CDR3 region has 13 residues. Germline lookup yields CDR1 LNHNV and CDR2 YYDKDF (reference sequence). The V end was cut by 5 bases, the J end by 6 bases, with 12 bases between. The CDR3 region is CATSVRQEDTQYF. Here the CDR3 DNA reads TGTGCCACCAGCGTCCGACAGGAGGATACGCAGTATTTT.

The sample holds one count of this clone. The chain combines TRBV30 with TRBJ2-5, with D possibly being TRBD1 (6 bases). Germline V gene data show CDR1 as GTSNPN and CDR2 as SVGIG (reference sequence). V lost 4 bases to trimming and J lost 6 bases, with 9 bases between them. This CDR3 is built from 11 residues. The CDR3 sequence is CAWTGDKTQYF. The CDR3 DNA reads TGTGCCTGGACAGGGGACAAGACCCAGTACTTC.

As regards this clone: Compared with germline, one end of the junction differs, possibly owing to a read error. The chain links TRBV28 to TRBJ1-3; D remains unclear. The CDR3 loop spans 12 amino acids. The germline gives CDR1 MDHEN, CDR2 SYDVKM. CDR3 protein: CASSFPGNTIYF. The CDR3 nucleotides read TGTGCCAGCAGTTTCCCTGGGAACACCATATATTTT.

The V gene is TRBV28, the J gene TRBJ2-1; D gene unclear. Germline CDR1 is MDHEN and CDR2 is SYDVKM. The V gene lost 5 bases and the J gene lost 7 bases, with 15 bases spanning the gap. CDR3 length: 14 residues. In nucleotides, the CDR3 is TGTGCCAGCAGTACCCATGATGGCCTGAATGAGCAGTTCTTC. Translation: CASSTHDGLNEQFF.

This chain links TRBV6-5 with TRBJ2-1, with D perhaps assigned TRBD1 or TRBD2 (5 bases each). The CDR3 covers 14 residues. CDR1 and CDR2 from the germline V gene are MNHEY and SVGAGI. Trimming pared 0 bases from V and 7 bases from J, leaving 10 bases between. The CDR3 loop reads CASSYSGPVNEQFF. The CDR3 nucleotides are TGTGCCAGCAGTTACTCGGGACCAGTGAATGAGCAGTTCTTC.

As for this clone: Other DNA sequences within the sample encode an identical CDR3. This chain uses TRBV20-1 with TRBJ2-7; D ambiguous. This CDR3 is 11 amino acids long. Germline-derived CDR1 and CDR2 are DFQATT and SNEGSKA (reference sequence). The germline V and J ends were trimmed by 3 bases and 4 bases, with 7 bases remaining between them. The CDR3 here is CSASGSYEQYF. Written as DNA, the CDR3 is TGCAGTGCTAGCGGCAGTTACGAGCAGTACTTC.

The rearrangement links TRBV6-1 to TRBJ2-1, with D hard to call. The CDR3 consists of 14 residues. Germline values: CDR1 MNHNS, CDR2 SASEGT. Between the trimmed V and J ends, which lost 3 bases and 13 bases, there was a span of 19 bases. The CDR3, as DNA: TGTGCCAGCAGTGACCCGAGGTATTCCTATCGCCAGTTCTTC. Protein sequence: CASSDPRYSYRQFF.

The J gene is TRBJ2-1, the V gene TRBV9, with D uncertain. Trimming left V 0 bases short and J 1 base short, with 8 bases between. The length of the CDR3 is 15 residues. Germline CDR1 SGDLS, CDR2 YYNGEE. CDR3 sequence reads: CASSVGQSSYNEQFF. CDR3 bases: TGTGCCAGCAGCGTAGGGCAGTCTTCCTACAATGAGCAGTTCTTC.

The table lists this clone with a count of one. This chain joins TRBV9 and TRBJ2-1, with 8 bases that match TRBD2. Trimming removed 4 bases from V and 0 bases from J; junction bases left unmatched: 9. This CDR3 is 17 amino acids long. Germline CDR1 and CDR2: SGDLS and YYNGEE. The CDR3: CASSPRTSGSSYNEQFF. CDR3 in DNA: TGTGCCAGCAGCCCCCGAACTAGCGGTAGCTCCTACAATGAGCAGTTCTTC.

The chain joins TRBV30 to TRBJ1-5, with a possible D match to TRBD1 (6 bases). The CDR3 is 13 amino acids. Germline V gene sequence: CDR1 GTSNPN, CDR2 SVGIG (reference sequence). V was pared by 6 bases and J by 1 base, with 10 bases between. CDR3 sequence (DNA): TGTGCCTGCGCAGGGGACAGCAATCAGCCCCAGCATTTT. Amino acids: CACAGDSNQPQHF.